This paragraph reports one T cell receptor beta chain. The V gene's germline CDR1 is SGHDT and CDR2 YYEEEE. The CDR3 spans 13 residues. V lost 4 bases and J 7 bases, leaving 12 bases between the germline ends. The PCR ran on 60 Vbeta and 13 Jbeta primers. Clones were read by immunoSEQ multiplex PCR, and TCRdb kept only the in-frame ones, dropping some. This sample lists some 110,000 clones; its ten largest clones have around 3.5%. The data originate from a study of cytomegalovirus exposure and HLA in healthy donors. The source is a man younger than 45 in good health and CMV-seronegative. Sequenced input: PBMCs. J is TRBJ2-1 and V is TRBV5-6; possibly TRBD2 for D (5 bases). CDR3 sequence reads: CASSPHPGNEQFF. The CDR3 DNA sequence: TGTGCCAGCAGCCCACACCCGGGGAATGAGCAGTTCTTC.